The clone carrying this TCR beta chain was seen just once. Trimming cost V 1 base and J 2 bases; bases outside gene matches: 7. Germline-derived CDR1 and CDR2 are SNHLY and FYNNEI. The CDR3 consists of 18 residues. The sample comes from a study of CD8 T cells in ankylosing spondylitis. One entry per CDR3 protein, called by TCRdb with MiXCR from the 5' RACE reads. The table shows 230,000 or so distinct CDR3 sequences, with 18% occurring only once. Input material: blood, either unsorted or a sorted T cell fraction (not recorded which). The chain joins TRBV2 to TRBJ2-7, with TRBD2 matching 14 bases. The TCR sequence derives from a male donor with ankylosing spondylitis or in good health (not recorded which). The CDR3 reads CASSEVTSGRGEAYEQYF. In DNA, the CDR3 is TGTGCCAGCAGTGAAGTGACTAGCGGGAGGGGAGAGGCCTACGAGCAGTACTTC.